This T cell receptor (beta chain) is drawn from a study of blood T cell repertoires in COVID-19. Study background: Sites in the United States, Italy and Spain provided acute and convalescent COVID-19 samples.

In the original workflow: Quantification of nucleated cells was approximated via reference gene primer amplification. The repertoire was sequenced with immunoSEQ multiplex PCR; TCRdb's copy has only in-frame clones and lacks some. V, J and clone size were drawn from that table, and D and trimming were deduced from the DNA. This table has about 89,000 clones, around 90% appearing once. This CDR3 has 11 amino acids. With V trimmed by 6 bases and J by 6 bases, 1 base remained unmatched. What was sequenced was peripheral blood. The source is a male donor with acute or convalescent COVID-19. The chain combines TRBV12-3 or TRBV12-4 with TRBJ1-1; TRBD1 agrees at 7 bases. CDR3 DNA: TGTGCCAGCAGCGGGACAGCTGAAGCTTTCTTT. Translated: CASSGTAEAFF.